The 16 T cell receptor beta chains below come from one sample, sequenced in a study of glioma-infiltrating T cells after dendritic cell vaccination. Sample time point: after dendritic cell vaccination, including at tumor progression/relapse. Assay used: immunoSEQ multiplex PCR; TCRdb lists only in-frame clones, some missing. Among tens of thousands of clones listed, roughly 83% were seen once. This specimen consisted of blood, obtained after dendritic cell vaccination. These receptors all stem from a human donor with glioblastoma.

The chain carries TRBV6-4 and TRBJ1-5; TRBD1 is a possible D gene (6 bases). V was cut by 7 bases and J by 3 bases, with 22 bases left in between. CDR3 length equals 17 residues. CDR1 and CDR2 from the germline V gene are MRHNA and SNTAGT. CDR3 coding DNA: TGTGCCAGCATGGGGGCCCTGCACAGTAGAGACAATCAGCCCCAGCATTTT. It yields the protein CASMGALHSRDNQPQHF.

The rearrangement uses TRBV7-2 and TRBJ1-3; 7 bases line up with TRBD1. V lost 6 bases and J lost 0; bases outside the gene matches: 5. CDR3 size: 15 residues. CDR1 SGHTA and CDR2 FQGNSA come from the germline V gene. CDR3 sequence reads: CASSPTGSSGNTIYF. CDR3 coding DNA: TGTGCCAGCAGTCCGACAGGGAGCTCTGGAAACACCATATATTTT.

This rearrangement joins TRBV6-1 to TRBJ2-7; D is possibly TRBD2 (7 bases). Germline CDR1 is MNHNS and CDR2 is SASEGT. This CDR3 contains 15 residues. V lost 2 bases to trimming and J lost 6 bases, with 17 bases between them. In nucleotides, the CDR3 is TGTGCCAGCAGTGAATGGGGGGGGCGAGGCGTCGAGCAGTACTTC. It is translated as CASSEWGGRGVEQYF.

This clone came up a few times. This chain connects TRBV12-5 to TRBJ1-4, with TRBD1 as a possible D gene (6 bases). The germline V gene encodes CDR1 LGHNT and CDR2 FRNRAP. This CDR3 region has 13 residues. V dropped 8 bases and J dropped 4 bases, with 11 bases sitting between them. The CDR3, as DNA: TGTGCTAGTACGGACAGCAATAATGAAAAACTGTTTTTT. This sequence encodes CASTDSNNEKLFF.

CDR3 in DNA: TGCGCCAGCAGCCAAGGAGACAGGGGTGGCTACACCTTC. Translating it yields CASSQGDRGGYTF. The genes are TRBV4-3 and TRBJ1-2, with 8 bases identical to TRBD1. Germline CDR1 is LGHNA and CDR2 is YSLEER. Losses at the gene ends were 1 base for V and 7 bases for J; bases not matched to a gene: 2. This CDR3 spans 13 amino acids.

This chain uses TRBV11-2 with TRBJ1-1; the D gene is possibly TRBD1 (5 bases). CDR1 and CDR2 (germline): SGHAT, FQNNGV. Trimming left V 10 bases short and J 0 bases short, with 9 bases between. CDR3 length equals 12 residues. The CDR3 region has the DNA TGTGCCACCTCGACAGTGAACACTGAAGCTTTCTTT. Its translation: CATSTVNTEAFF.

The rearrangement uses TRBV11-2 and TRBJ1-3, with D maybe TRBD1 (6 bases). CDR3 size: 15 residues. Germline lookup yields CDR1 SGHAT and CDR2 FQNNGV. V was trimmed by 5 bases and J by 2 bases, leaving 13 bases between them. In DNA, the CDR3 is TGTGCCAGCAGCCCAAGGTGGGGGCCTGGAAACACCATATATTTT. Translating it yields CASSPRWGPGNTIYF.

V is TRBV5-4 and J is TRBJ2-7; D is possibly TRBD1 (5 bases). From germline, CDR1 is SGHNT and CDR2 YYREEE (reference sequence). Trimming removed 4 bases from V and 5 bases from J, with 10 bases in between. This CDR3 contains 12 residues. The CDR3 DNA sequence: TGTGCCAGCAGCCTGACAGAAGACGAGCAGTACTTC. Translated, it gives CASSLTEDEQYF.

The gene calls are TRBV6-6 and TRBJ1-5; no reliable D call. The CDR3 loop spans 12 amino acids. Germline V gene lookup returns CDR1 MNHNY and CDR2 SVGAGI (reference sequence). V was pared by 2 bases and J by 9 bases, with 8 bases between. The CDR3 reads CASSYTRWPQHF. The CDR3 DNA sequence: TGTGCCAGCAGTTACACCAGGTGGCCCCAGCATTTT.

This clone has only a few counts. This chain links TRBV14 with TRBJ1-2; TRBD1 might be the D (6 bases). This CDR3 spans 15 amino acids. Germline assignment: CDR1 SGHDN and CDR2 FVKESK. V was clipped by 0 bases and J by 4 bases, with 12 bases between them. This CDR3 reads CASSQDETGSYGYTF. CDR3 DNA: TGTGCCAGCAGCCAAGATGAGACAGGCTCCTATGGCTACACCTTC.

The rearrangement joins TRBV18 to TRBJ2-2; 7 nucleotides align to TRBD1. From germline, CDR1 is KGHSH and CDR2 LQKENI. The CDR3 has 14 amino acids. V was clipped by 7 bases and J by 3 bases; unmatched bases: 5. Written as DNA, the CDR3 is TGTGCCAGCTGGACAGGCACCTACACCGGGGAGCTGTTTTTT. This gives the protein CASWTGTYTGELFF.

This chain joins TRBV7-9 and TRBJ1-1; maybe TRBD1 (5 bases). Trimming took off 4 bases at V and 4 bases at J, with 13 bases between the two ends. The CDR3 sequence is 14 residues long. The V gene's germline CDR1 is SEHNR and CDR2 FQNEAQ (reference sequence). The DNA of the CDR3 is TGTGCCAGCAGCTACGGGGGAGATTTCACTGAAGCTTTCTTT. Translation: CASSYGGDFTEAFF.

On this clone itself: Other DNA sequences within the sample encode an identical CDR3. The chain employs TRBV6-5 and TRBJ1-2; 7 bases are a match to TRBD1. After removal of 2 bases from V and 5 bases from J, the junction contained 8 bases not matched to a gene. This CDR3 is 15 amino acids long. The germline CDR1 and CDR2 sequences are MNHEY and SVGAGI. DNA of the CDR3: TGTGCCAGCAGTTACAGCGACAGGGAAAGATATGGCTACACCTTC. Its translation is CASSYSDRERYGYTF.

This rearrangement joins TRBV13 to TRBJ1-3; D is ambiguous. The germline gives CDR1 PRHDT, CDR2 FYEKMQ (reference sequence). The V and J ends lost 2 bases and 0 bases respectively, with 8 bases between them. The CDR3 is 15 residues long. Here the CDR3 reads CASSLQLLSGNTIYF. CDR3 bases: TGTGCCAGCAGCTTACAACTTCTCTCTGGAAACACCATATATTTT.

This chain uses TRBV6-1 with TRBJ2-2; D might be TRBD2 (6 bases). CDR1 is MNHNS, CDR2 SASEGT, per germline. The CDR3 loop spans 15 amino acids. Trimming removed 3 bases at V and 4 bases at J, with 12 bases between. The CDR3 sequence is CASSEWMGGTGELFF. The CDR3 DNA reads TGTGCCAGCAGTGAGTGGATGGGGGGCACCGGGGAGCTGTTTTTT.

CDR3 DNA sequence: TGCGCCAGCAGCCAACGTGGGGGGGTCTCTGGGGCCAACGTCCTGACTTTC. This sequence encodes CASSQRGGVSGANVLTF. This rearrangement joins TRBV4-3 to TRBJ2-6; 7 bases align to TRBD2. This CDR3 contains 17 residues. The germline gives CDR1 LGHNA, CDR2 YSLEER. J was trimmed by 0 bases and V by 2 bases; bases with no gene match: 4.